Sequencing of this T cell receptor (beta chain) was carried out in a study of shared clonotypes between healthy human individuals. Study-level background: The donors, two women and a few men, were aged 18 to 49. Study-wide findings and caveats: Having only a few donors restricted how much genetic and exposure-history diversity was captured.

The CDR3 loop spans 14 amino acids. Unmatched junction bases numbered 7, after V lost 6 bases and J lost 7 bases. Germline loops: CDR1 SNHLY, CDR2 FYNNEI. Execution of the assay was at deep level. TCRdb's copy holds only in-frame clones and misses some; the assay was immunoSEQ multiplex PCR. The table includes around 430,000 clones, 70% to 80% detected once. Turning to this clone: Antigen: not known.

The sample comprised PBMCs. The receptor's source is a woman between 40 and 55 years old in good health. Some clones in this sample may be carry-over from other donors' samples. The chain has TRBV2 and TRBJ2-4, with TRBD1 identical over 9 bases. CDR3 amino acids: CASSVGQGRNIQYF. CDR3 nucleotide sequence: TGTGCCAGCAGCGTAGGACAGGGGCGCAACATTCAGTACTTC.